This record covers a single T cell receptor beta chain. Its antigen remains unidentified. This sample was taken from a study of T cell responses to AZD1222 COVID-19 vaccine. The study, taken as a whole, reports: Clonal diversity was possibly underestimated, and white British individuals and females predominated among donors. Spike-specific TCR breadth and depth grew following two AZD1222 doses. The reported proportion of spike-specific TCRs targeting unmutated variant regions was nearly half.

Germline V lookup: CDR1 LNHDA, CDR2 SQIVND (reference sequence). V lost 5 bases to trimming and J lost 8 bases; unmatched junction nucleotides: 12. The CDR3 is 16 amino acids. The assay was immunoSEQ multiplex PCR, and TCRdb's table has in-frame clones only and misses some. The sample holds more than 95,000 clones, approximately 90% seen once. This rearrangement joins TRBV19 to TRBJ2-1; 10 nucleotides agree with TRBD1. The receptor's source is an adult in good health. Sequenced material: peripheral blood, taken on day 0 of AZD1222 vaccination. The DNA for the CDR3 is TGTGCCAGTAGTGGGAGTTTGGGACAGGGGTCGGATGAGCAGTTCTTC. Encoded protein: CASSGSLGQGSDEQFF.